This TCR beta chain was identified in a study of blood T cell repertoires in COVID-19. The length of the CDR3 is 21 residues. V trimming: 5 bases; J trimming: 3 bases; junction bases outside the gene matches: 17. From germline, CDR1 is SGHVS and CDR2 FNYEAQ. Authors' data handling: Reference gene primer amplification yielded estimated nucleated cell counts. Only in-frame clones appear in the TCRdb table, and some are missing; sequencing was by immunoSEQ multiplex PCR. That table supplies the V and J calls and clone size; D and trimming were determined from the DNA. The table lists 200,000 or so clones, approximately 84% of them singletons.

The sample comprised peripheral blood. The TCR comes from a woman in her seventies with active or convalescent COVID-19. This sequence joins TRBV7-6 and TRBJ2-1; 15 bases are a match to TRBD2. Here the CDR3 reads CASSPYDRTSGRAGLYNEQFF. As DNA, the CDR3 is TGTGCCAGCAGCCCCTACGATAGGACTAGCGGGAGGGCCGGTCTCTACAATGAGCAGTTCTTC.